Shown below are 14 T cell receptor beta chains from a single sample sequenced in a study of blood T cell repertoires in COVID-19. The method was immunoSEQ multiplex PCR; TCRdb's version includes in-frame clones alone and lacks a portion of them. The sample includes approximately 250,000 clones, more than 80% of them seen just once. Material: peripheral blood. The receptor source for this set is a man aged 30-40 years who had recovered from COVID-19.

This clone was observed once. This chain joins TRBV5-5 and TRBJ2-7; TRBD1 agrees at 9 bases. J was trimmed by 2 bases and V by 2 bases; bases with no gene match: 5. This CDR3 has 15 residues. CDR1 is SGHKS, CDR2 YYEKEE, per germline (reference sequence). The DNA for the CDR3 is TGTGCCAGCAGCTTATGGACAGGGGACGCCTACGAGCAGTACTTC. It translates to CASSLWTGDAYEQYF.

V is TRBV27 and J is TRBJ1-1; D gene ambiguous. This CDR3 has 16 residues. V shed 2 bases and J shed 6 bases, with 19 bases lying between them. Germline values: CDR1 MNHEY, CDR2 SMNVEV (reference sequence). CDR3 sequence: CASSLNPLAWAAEAFF. The CDR3 DNA sequence: TGTGCCAGCAGTTTAAACCCGCTAGCCTGGGCCGCTGAAGCTTTCTTT.

CDR3 residues: CASRQNYGYTF. In DNA, the CDR3 is TGTGCCAGCCGACAGAACTATGGCTACACCTTC. V gene TRBV6-5 combines with J gene TRBJ1-2, with D possibly being TRBD1 (5 bases). The CDR3 covers 11 residues. CDR1 MNHEY and CDR2 SVGAGI come from the germline V gene. Trimming shortened V by 8 bases and J by 2 bases, and 6 bases separated the two germline ends.

Of note for this clone: This specimen includes other DNA sequences encoding the same CDR3. The V gene is TRBV10-1, the J gene TRBJ2-7; possibly TRBD1 for D (5 bases). There are 13 residues in the CDR3. Deletions cut 5 bases from V and 4 bases from J, with 12 bases between. Germline CDR1 reads WNHNN; CDR2 reads SYGVQD (reference sequence). The CDR3 nucleotides read TGCGCCAGCAGTCCCCAGGGATCATACGAGCAGTACTTC. As protein: CASSPQGSYEQYF.

The chain joins TRBV4-2 to TRBJ2-3; D remains ambiguous. V was pared by 1 base and J by 2 bases, with 7 bases between. This CDR3 comprises 14 residues. Germline V gene sequence: CDR1 LGHNA, CDR2 YNFKEQ. CDR3 nucleotides: TGTGCCAGCAGCCAAGTTATATCCACAGATACGCAGTATTTT. It yields the protein CASSQVISTDTQYF.

This chain uses TRBV7-9 with TRBJ2-7; D is undetermined. With 2 bases removed from V and 6 bases from J, the gap between germline ends came to 5 bases. Looked up from germline, CDR1 is SEHNR and CDR2 is FQNEAQ (reference sequence). The CDR3 has 11 amino acids. In DNA form, the CDR3 reads TGTGCCAGCAGCTTATTCGGCGAGCAGTACTTC. Its protein product is CASSLFGEQYF.

This chain links TRBV19 with TRBJ1-1; a weak D match, TRBD1 (6 bases). CDR1 is LNHDA and CDR2 is SQIVND in the germline V gene (reference sequence). Trimming took off 1 base at V and 4 bases at J, with 16 bases between the two ends. CDR3 length: 16 amino acids. CDR3 sequence: CASSIGATGFFTEAFF. The CDR3 DNA reads TGTGCCAGTAGTATAGGAGCGACAGGTTTTTTCACTGAAGCTTTCTTT.

This clone came up once. V gene TRBV7-9 combines with J gene TRBJ2-2; D gene ambiguous. The CDR3 has 13 residues. V lost 4 bases, J lost 7 bases, and 10 bases lay in between. The germline V gene encodes CDR1 SEHNR and CDR2 FQNEAQ (reference sequence). CDR3 loop: CASSSPLNGELFF. For the CDR3, the DNA is TGTGCCAGCAGCTCCCCCCTTAACGGGGAGCTGTTTTTT.

The V gene is TRBV10-3, the J gene TRBJ2-5, with D possibly TRBD2 on 6 matching bases. Looked up from germline, CDR1 is ENHRY and CDR2 is SYGVKD. V shed 8 bases and J shed 0 bases, with 13 bases lying between them. The CDR3 runs to 14 residues. CDR3 nucleotides: TGTGCCATCGCTGCGGGGCCGAACCAAGAGACCCAGTACTTC. Protein: CAIAAGPNQETQYF.

In its sample, this clone was seen once. The chain joins TRBV6-5 to TRBJ2-5, with 7 bases fitting TRBD2. The length of the CDR3 is 15 residues. In germline, CDR1 is MNHEY, CDR2 SVGAGI. Germline trimming cut 5 bases from V and 5 bases from J; bases unmatched to any gene: 11. The CDR3 DNA reads as TGTGCCAGCAGTCCAAGGGATGGGGGAGGGGAGACCCAGTACTTC. Translating gives CASSPRDGGGETQYF.

This clone was observed a handful of times. The gene calls are TRBV7-2 and TRBJ1-1; no reliable D call. The germline CDR1 and CDR2 sequences are SGHTA and FQGNSA. The CDR3 extends over 12 amino acids. The V end was cut by 3 bases, the J end by 3 bases, with 5 bases between. CDR3 sequence reads: CASSFGDTEAFF. The CDR3 region has the DNA TGTGCCAGCAGCTTCGGGGACACTGAAGCTTTCTTT. Looking up the rest from reference TRBV7-2 and TRBJ1-1 gives the full variable domain: GAGVSQSPSNKVTEKGKDVELRCDPISGHTALYWYRQSLGQGLEFLIYFQGNSAPDKSGLPSDRFSAERTGGSVSTLTIQRTQQEDSAVYLCASSFGDTEAFFGQGTRLTVV.

The genes are TRBV13 and TRBJ1-5; 7 bases map to TRBD1. This CDR3 spans 16 amino acids. Germline CDR1 is PRHDT and CDR2 is FYEKMQ (reference sequence). Trimming took 6 bases from V and 5 from J; bases not matched to a gene: 13. This chain's CDR3 is CASSWVPRQGDQPQHF. CDR3 nucleotides: TGTGCCAGCAGTTGGGTCCCTAGACAGGGAGATCAGCCCCAGCATTTT.

The genes are TRBV7-6 and TRBJ2-3, with 12 bases aligning to TRBD2. Germline assignment: CDR1 SGHVS and CDR2 FNYEAQ. The V gene end was trimmed by 3 bases and the J gene end by 5 bases; junction bases not matched to a gene: 12. This CDR3 has 18 amino acids. The CDR3 region is CASSFIPSSGGAQDTQYF. Written as DNA, the CDR3 is TGTGCCAGCAGCTTCATTCCCTCTAGCGGGGGGGCCCAAGATACGCAGTATTTT.

This sequence joins TRBV7-9 and TRBJ2-7; TRBD1 matches at 8 bases. V trimming: 5 bases; J trimming: 6 bases; junction bases outside the gene matches: 12. CDR1 is SEHNR, CDR2 FQNEAQ, per germline (reference sequence). This CDR3 has 15 residues. The CDR3 protein is CASSGADRGSGEQYF. The CDR3 DNA reads as TGTGCCAGCAGCGGGGCTGACAGGGGAAGTGGCGAGCAGTACTTC.